Below, 25 T cell receptor beta chains from the same sample are listed, as sequenced in a study of PD-L1 blockade in urothelial cancer (TCRdb year 2017). The library was generated by the immunoSEQ multiplex PCR assay. TCRdb took this table from immuneACCESS and kept in-frame rearrangements with V and J called. Such tables lack part of the clones; where checked against another copy, unresolved V genes explain under half of the gap, and the rest is unexplained. For this sample the table gives 15,000 to 20,000 clones, of which around 81% were detected only once. Approximately 1.6% of the sample is in the top ten clones. In light of the paper, this sample's time point label describes: peripheral blood 6 weeks after treatment start. This specimen was PBMCs, taken around atezolizumab (anti-PD-L1) treatment. The receptors shown here come from a man over 45 with urothelial cancer.

This sequence joins TRBV19 and TRBJ1-1; D unresolved. Trimming left V 3 bases short and J 6 bases short, with 14 bases between. CDR1 and CDR2 from the germline V gene are LNHDA and SQIVND (reference sequence). There are 14 residues in the CDR3. The CDR3 region has the DNA TGTGCCAGTAGTATCACTGGAGAGGGCTCTGAAGCTTTCTTT. Translated: CASSITGEGSEAFF.

The chain links TRBV6-5 to TRBJ2-6; D not certain. The CDR3 is made up of 15 amino acids. CDR1 and CDR2 (germline): MNHEY, SVGAGI. V lost 3 bases, J lost 0 bases, and 6 bases lay in between. The DNA of the CDR3 is TGTGCCAGCAGTTATCAGTTCTCTGGGGCCAACGTCCTGACTTTC. Translation gives CASSYQFSGANVLTF.

The J gene is TRBJ2-3, the V gene TRBV5-1, with D perhaps matching TRBD2 (7 bases). Trimming left V 0 bases short and J 0 bases short, with 14 bases between. The CDR3 has 17 residues. Germline V lookup: CDR1 SGHRS, CDR2 YFSETQ. The CDR3 reads CASSLARGADSTDTQYF. For the CDR3, the DNA is TGCGCCAGCAGCTTGGCTCGGGGGGCGGATAGCACAGATACGCAGTATTTT.

The gene calls are TRBV7-9 and TRBJ2-5; 8 positions agree with TRBD1. The trim removed 5 bases at V and 5 bases at J, leaving 16 bases unmatched. CDR3 length equals 17 residues. Germline values: CDR1 SEHNR, CDR2 FQNEAQ (reference sequence). This CDR3 is CASSPLPETGVRETQYF. CDR3 nucleotides: TGTGCCAGCAGCCCCCTCCCAGAGACAGGGGTCAGGGAGACCCAGTACTTC.

The rearrangement uses TRBV5-1 and TRBJ2-3; 11 nucleotides line up with TRBD2. Germline V gene lookup returns CDR1 SGHRS and CDR2 YFSETQ. Losses at the gene ends were 1 base for V and 4 bases for J; bases not matched to a gene: 2. CDR3 length equals 15 residues. The CDR3 coding sequence is TGCGCCAGCAGCTTGATTAGCGGGAGGGCAGATACGCAGTATTTT. It codes for CASSLISGRADTQYF.

This clone was detected only a few times. J is TRBJ2-1 and V is TRBV5-1; D is possibly TRBD1 (6 bases). This CDR3 has 15 residues. CDR1 is SGHRS and CDR2 is YFSETQ in the germline V gene. The V and J ends lost 2 bases and 8 bases respectively, with 17 bases between them. The chain's CDR3 is CASSFTGTQIDEQFF. CDR3 nucleotide sequence: TGCGCCAGCAGCTTTACCGGGACACAGATCGATGAGCAGTTCTTC. The variable domain in full, with the rest retrieved from reference TRBV5-1 and TRBJ2-1, is KAGVTQTPRYLIKTRGQQVTLSCSPISGHRSVSWYQQTPGQGLQFLFEYFSETQRNKGNFPGRFSGRQFSNSRSEMNVSTLELGDSALYLCASSFTGTQIDEQFFGPGTRLTVL.

The rearrangement links TRBV4-2 to TRBJ2-7; 7 bases align to TRBD2. The germline gives CDR1 LGHNA, CDR2 YNFKEQ. The V segment lost 4 bases and the J segment 4 bases; nucleotides outside the gene matches: 7. CDR3 length: 14 amino acids. The CDR3 coding sequence is TGTGCCAGCAGCCCCCGGGCTAGCGGATACGAGCAGTACTTC. Protein sequence: CASSPRASGYEQYF.

The rearrangement uses TRBV7-2 and TRBJ1-2; the D gene is possibly TRBD1 (6 bases). V lost 1 base to trimming and J lost 3 bases, with 18 bases between them. Looked up from germline, CDR1 is SGHTA and CDR2 is FQGNSA. The CDR3 sequence is 17 residues long. The CDR3 sequence: CASSLVSGTPTHYGYTF. DNA of the CDR3: TGTGCCAGCAGCTTAGTGTCGGGGACACCAACCCACTATGGCTACACCTTC.

The chain couples TRBV29-1 to TRBJ2-6, with 7 positions matching TRBD1. Germline-derived CDR1 and CDR2 are SQVTM and ANQGSEA. This CDR3 has 14 residues. V trimming: 6 bases; J trimming: 4 bases; junction bases outside the gene matches: 6. CDR3 amino acids: CSVRQGNGANVLTF. In nucleotides, the CDR3 is TGCAGCGTAAGACAGGGTAACGGGGCCAACGTCCTGACTTTC.

The chain recombines TRBV6-5 with TRBJ1-1; possibly TRBD1 for D (5 bases). This CDR3 is built from 12 residues. Trimming pared 2 bases from V and 11 bases from J, leaving 12 bases between. The germline gives CDR1 MNHEY, CDR2 SVGAGI. DNA of the CDR3: TGTGCCAGCAGTTACCCTAAGCACAGGGCTTTCTTT. Translating gives CASSYPKHRAFF.

This clone was observed a few times. The rearrangement joins TRBV9 to TRBJ2-1; 8 bases line up with TRBD2. The germline CDR1 and CDR2 sequences are SGDLS and YYNGEE. This CDR3 comprises 16 residues. J gave up 5 bases and V 0 bases, and 7 bases lay outside the gene matches. The CDR3 coding sequence is TGTGCCAGCAGCGTAGGCGAGCGGGAGTTCGACAATGAGCAGTTCTTC. Protein sequence: CASSVGEREFDNEQFF. The whole variable domain, remainder taken from reference TRBV9 and TRBJ2-1, is DSGVTQTPKHLITATGQRVTLRCSPRSGDLSVYWYQQSLDQGLQFLIQYYNGEERAKGNILERFSAQQFPDLHSELNLSSLELGDSALYFCASSVGEREFDNEQFFGPGTRLTVL.

The chain recombines TRBV29-1 with TRBJ2-7; 7 nucleotides align to TRBD2. This CDR3 spans 14 amino acids. The germline V gene encodes CDR1 SQVTM and CDR2 ANQGSEA. J gave up 0 bases and V 3 bases, and 5 bases lay outside the gene matches. CDR3 protein: CSVDWGRGSYEQYF. In DNA form, the CDR3 reads TGCAGCGTTGATTGGGGGAGGGGCTCCTACGAGCAGTACTTC.

This rearrangement joins TRBV10-2 to TRBJ2-4; a weak D match, TRBD1 (6 bases). This CDR3 is 17 amino acids long. Trimming removed 2 bases from V and 0 bases from J, with 14 bases in between. The germline gives CDR1 WSHSY, CDR2 SAAADI. The CDR3 sequence is CASSEQGQTLAKNIQYF. CDR3 nucleotides: TGCGCCAGCAGTGAGCAAGGACAGACTTTAGCCAAAAACATTCAGTACTTC.

V gene TRBV18 combines with J gene TRBJ1-1; D is possibly TRBD1 (5 bases). Trimming shortened V by 0 bases and J by 0 bases, and 14 bases separated the two germline ends. Germline assignment: CDR1 KGHSH and CDR2 LQKENI. CDR3 size: 17 residues. CDR3 region: CASSPPGGGRMNTEAFF. In nucleotides, the CDR3 is TGTGCCAGCTCACCACCCGGGGGGGGACGGATGAACACTGAAGCTTTCTTT.

J is TRBJ1-2 and V is TRBV6-4; the D is unclear. Germline CDR1 MRHNA, CDR2 SNTAGT. The CDR3 spans 15 residues. V was clipped by 2 bases and J by 4 bases, with 14 bases between them. Here the CDR3 reads CASSDKAGEGYGYTF. CDR3 nucleotide sequence: TGTGCCAGCAGTGACAAGGCGGGCGAGGGCTATGGCTACACCTTC.

J is TRBJ2-5 and V is TRBV5-1; D perhaps matches TRBD2 (7 bases). The CDR3 is 15 amino acids. Germline V gene data show CDR1 as SGHRS and CDR2 as YFSETQ. V was clipped by 2 bases and J by 1 base, with 12 bases between them. CDR3 nucleotides: TGCGCCAGCAGCTTTAGGGGGGGGGCCCAAGAGACCCAGTACTTC. It encodes CASSFRGGAQETQYF.

The genes are TRBV7-9 and TRBJ2-1, with 10 bases identical to TRBD2. Unmatched junction bases numbered 2, after V lost 2 bases and J lost 7 bases. The germline V gene has CDR1 SEHNR and CDR2 FQNEAQ (reference sequence). CDR3 size: 14 residues. The CDR3 bases are TGTGCCAGCAGCTTAAAACTAGCGGGGAATGAGCAGTTCTTC. This translates into CASSLKLAGNEQFF.

The chain combines TRBV19 with TRBJ2-6, with D possibly being TRBD1 (5 bases). The CDR3 totals 15 residues. Germline V gives CDR1 LNHDA, CDR2 SQIVND (reference sequence). V was clipped by 2 bases and J by 1 base, with 6 bases between them. The CDR3 DNA reads TGTGCCAGTAGTATAAGGGGTTCTGGGGCCAACGTCCTGACTTTC. Translating it yields CASSIRGSGANVLTF.

This chain joins TRBV28 and TRBJ1-5, with 7 bases fitting TRBD1. With 10 bases clipped from V and 3 bases from J, the junction kept 6 bases outside the gene matches. Germline V lookup: CDR1 MDHEN, CDR2 SYDVKM. CDR3 length: 13 amino acids. CDR3 loop: CAIQTGNNQPQHF. The CDR3 DNA is TGTGCCATCCAGACAGGGAACAATCAGCCCCAGCATTTT.

This clone was recorded only once. One end of the junction is discordant with germline, which a read error may explain. V is TRBV28 and J is TRBJ1-3, with 8 positions matching TRBD1. This CDR3 has 9 amino acids. CDR1 and CDR2 from the germline V gene are MDHEN and SYDVKM. CDR3 DNA sequence: TGTGCCAGCCCTCTCAGGGGGCCTTTT. This translates into CASPLRGPF.

This chain links TRBV14 with TRBJ2-1; no definite D call. CDR3 length equals 13 residues. Germline assignment: CDR1 SGHDN and CDR2 FVKESK. V was trimmed by 0 bases and J by 7 bases, leaving 7 bases between them. The CDR3 region has the DNA TGTGCCAGCAGCCAAGACAGGCGTAATGAGCAGTTCTTC. This sequence encodes CASSQDRRNEQFF.

The chain carries TRBV6-4 and TRBJ2-3; 7 nucleotides line up with TRBD2. Germline CDR1 reads MRHNA; CDR2 reads SNTAGT. V gave up 2 bases and J gave up 1 base; unmatched junction bases: 0. The CDR3 is 14 residues long. The CDR3 sequence: CASSDRGGTDTQYF. The CDR3 DNA reads as TGTGCCAGCAGTGACCGGGGGGGCACAGATACGCAGTATTTT.

A few counts support this clone. The V call is TRBV9, the J call TRBJ2-7, with D possibly TRBD1 on 5 matching bases. Per the germline V gene, CDR1 is SGDLS and CDR2 is YYNGEE. This CDR3 spans 16 amino acids. V dropped 0 bases and J dropped 0 bases, with 13 bases sitting between them. CDR3 loop: CASSVDDSPSSYEQYF. The DNA of the CDR3 is TGTGCCAGCAGCGTAGACGACAGTCCTAGCTCCTACGAGCAGTACTTC.

This chain connects TRBV5-4 to TRBJ2-7; 7 nucleotides align to TRBD2. Germline CDR1 is SGHNT and CDR2 is YYREEE (reference sequence). The CDR3 runs to 15 residues. V was clipped by 3 bases and J by 1 base; unmatched bases: 7. DNA for the CDR3: TGTGCCAGCAGCTCGCGGGGGTTAGGGTCCTACGAGCAGTACTTC. It yields the protein CASSSRGLGSYEQYF.

The chain uses TRBV21-1 and TRBJ2-7; whether TRBD2, the table's D call, matches the DNA was not checked. TRBV21-1 is given as a pseudogene. The CDR3 covers 17 residues. CDR3 nucleotides: TGTGCCAGCAGCAAAAAAAACGAGCGGGCGCGCACCTACGAGCAGTACTTC. Its translation: CASSKKNERARTYEQYF.